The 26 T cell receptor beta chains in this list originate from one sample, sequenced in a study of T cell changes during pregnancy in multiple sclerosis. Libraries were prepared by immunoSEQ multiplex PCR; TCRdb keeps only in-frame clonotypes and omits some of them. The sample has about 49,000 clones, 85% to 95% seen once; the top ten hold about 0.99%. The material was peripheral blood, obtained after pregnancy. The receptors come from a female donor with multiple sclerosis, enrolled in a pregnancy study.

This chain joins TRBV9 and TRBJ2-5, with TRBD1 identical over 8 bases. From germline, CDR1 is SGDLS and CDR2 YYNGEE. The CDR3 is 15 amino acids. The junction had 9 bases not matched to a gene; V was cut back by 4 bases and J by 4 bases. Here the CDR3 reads CASSQGQGAGETQYF. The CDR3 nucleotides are TGTGCCAGCAGCCAGGGGCAGGGGGCCGGAGAGACCCAGTACTTC.

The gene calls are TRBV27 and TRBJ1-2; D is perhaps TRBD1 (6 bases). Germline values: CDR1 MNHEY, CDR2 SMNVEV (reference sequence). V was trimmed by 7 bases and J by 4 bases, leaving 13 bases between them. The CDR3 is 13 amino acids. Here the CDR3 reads CASKRGGLYGYTF. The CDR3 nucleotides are TGTGCCAGCAAAAGGGGGGGACTCTATGGCTACACCTTC.

CDR3 in DNA: TGTGCCAGCAGCTTTAAGCTAGACAGGCCTTTCTACGAGCAGTACTTC. This sequence encodes CASSFKLDRPFYEQYF. J is TRBJ2-7 and V is TRBV12-1; the table's D call of TRBD1 was not tested on the DNA. TRBV12-1 is a known pseudogene. The CDR3 loop spans 16 amino acids.

DNA of the CDR3: TGTGCCAGCAGTAGAGCAGGGGTCCAGAACACTGAAGCTTTCTTT. Protein sequence: CASSRAGVQNTEAFF. The J gene is TRBJ1-1, the V gene TRBV6-5; possibly TRBD1 for D (6 bases). V gave up 5 bases and J gave up 1 base, with 14 bases separating them. CDR1 and CDR2 (germline): MNHEY, SVGAGI. CDR3 size: 15 residues.

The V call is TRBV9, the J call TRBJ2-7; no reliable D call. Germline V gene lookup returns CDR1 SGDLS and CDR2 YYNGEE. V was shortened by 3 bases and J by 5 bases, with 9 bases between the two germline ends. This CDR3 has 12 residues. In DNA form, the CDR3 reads TGTGCCAGCAGCGCCGAGGTCAACGAGCAGTACTTC. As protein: CASSAEVNEQYF.

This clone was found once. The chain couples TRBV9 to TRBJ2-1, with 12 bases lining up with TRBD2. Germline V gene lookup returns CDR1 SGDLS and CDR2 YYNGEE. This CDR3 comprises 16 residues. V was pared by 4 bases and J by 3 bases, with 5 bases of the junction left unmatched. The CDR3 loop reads CASSPASGGGYNEQFF. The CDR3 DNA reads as TGTGCCAGCAGCCCGGCTAGCGGGGGGGGCTACAATGAGCAGTTCTTC.

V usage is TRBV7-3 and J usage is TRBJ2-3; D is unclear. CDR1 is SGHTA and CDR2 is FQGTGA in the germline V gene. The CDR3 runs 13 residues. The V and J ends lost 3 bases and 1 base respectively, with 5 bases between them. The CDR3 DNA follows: TGTGCCAGCAGCTTGAGTCGCACAGATACGCAGTATTTT. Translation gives CASSLSRTDTQYF. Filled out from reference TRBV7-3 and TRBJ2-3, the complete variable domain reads GAGVSQTPSNKVTEKGKYVELRCDPISGHTALYWYRQSLGQGPEFLIYFQGTGAADDSGLPNDRFFAVRPEGSVSTLKIQRTERGDSAVYLCASSLSRTDTQYFGPGTRLTVL.

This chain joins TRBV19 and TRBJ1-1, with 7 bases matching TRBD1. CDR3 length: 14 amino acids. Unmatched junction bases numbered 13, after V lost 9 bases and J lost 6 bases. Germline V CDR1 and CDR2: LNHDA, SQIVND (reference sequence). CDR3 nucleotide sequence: TGTGCCAGCCAACACAGGGGCGCGGTGTCTGAAGCTTTCTTT. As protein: CASQHRGAVSEAFF.

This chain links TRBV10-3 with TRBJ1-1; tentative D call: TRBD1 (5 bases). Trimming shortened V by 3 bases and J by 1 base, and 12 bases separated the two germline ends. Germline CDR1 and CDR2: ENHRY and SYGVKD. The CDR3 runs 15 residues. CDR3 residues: CAISDSRGENTEAFF. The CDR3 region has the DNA TGTGCCATCAGTGATTCCCGGGGGGAGAACACTGAAGCTTTCTTT.

This CDR3 is CASSQDLTGGKYGYTF. DNA for the CDR3: TGTGCCAGCAGCCAAGATCTCACAGGGGGGAAGTATGGCTACACCTTC. The chain recombines TRBV4-2 with TRBJ1-2; TRBD1 matches at 8 bases. Germline-derived CDR1 and CDR2 are LGHNA and YNFKEQ. This CDR3 comprises 16 residues. The V and J ends lost 0 bases and 5 bases, in that order; junction bases with no gene match: 8.

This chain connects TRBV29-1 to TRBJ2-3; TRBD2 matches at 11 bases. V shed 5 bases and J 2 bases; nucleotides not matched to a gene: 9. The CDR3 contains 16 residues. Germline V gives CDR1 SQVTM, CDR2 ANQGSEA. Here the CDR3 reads CSVSPPGLAATDTQYF. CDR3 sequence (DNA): TGCAGCGTTTCCCCACCGGGACTAGCGGCCACAGATACGCAGTATTTT.

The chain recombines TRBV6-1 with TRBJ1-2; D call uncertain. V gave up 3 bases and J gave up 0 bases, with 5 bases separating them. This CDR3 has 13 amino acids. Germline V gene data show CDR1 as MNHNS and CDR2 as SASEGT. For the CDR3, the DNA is TGTGCCAGCAGTGACGCAGCTAACTATGGCTACACCTTC. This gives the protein CASSDAANYGYTF.

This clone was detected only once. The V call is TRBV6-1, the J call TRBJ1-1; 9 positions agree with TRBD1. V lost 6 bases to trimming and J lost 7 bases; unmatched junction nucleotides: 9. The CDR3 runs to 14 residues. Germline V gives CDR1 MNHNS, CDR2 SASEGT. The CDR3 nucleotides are TGTGCCAGCAGGATAGTTCCGGGACAGGGTGAAGCTTTCTTT. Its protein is CASRIVPGQGEAFF.

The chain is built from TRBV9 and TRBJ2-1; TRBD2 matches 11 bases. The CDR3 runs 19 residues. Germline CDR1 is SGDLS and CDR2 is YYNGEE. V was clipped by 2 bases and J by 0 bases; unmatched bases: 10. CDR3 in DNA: TGTGCCAGCAGCGTCATAGCGGGGGGGCCCCAAAGCTCCTACAATGAGCAGTTCTTC. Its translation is CASSVIAGGPQSSYNEQFF.

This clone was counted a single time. CDR3 amino acids: CASGRGSYNEQFF. CDR3 nucleotide sequence: TGTGCCAGCGGAAGAGGCTCCTACAATGAGCAGTTCTTC. The chain links TRBV6-1 to TRBJ2-1; D gene uncertain. V was shortened by 8 bases and J by 0 bases, with 8 bases between the two germline ends. There are 13 residues in the CDR3. The germline gives CDR1 MNHNS, CDR2 SASEGT.

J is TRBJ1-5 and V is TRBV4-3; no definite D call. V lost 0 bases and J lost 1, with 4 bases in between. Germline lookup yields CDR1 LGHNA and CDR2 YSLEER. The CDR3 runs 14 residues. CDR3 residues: CASSQDSSNQPQHF. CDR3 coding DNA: TGCGCCAGCAGCCAAGATTCGAGCAATCAGCCCCAGCATTTT.

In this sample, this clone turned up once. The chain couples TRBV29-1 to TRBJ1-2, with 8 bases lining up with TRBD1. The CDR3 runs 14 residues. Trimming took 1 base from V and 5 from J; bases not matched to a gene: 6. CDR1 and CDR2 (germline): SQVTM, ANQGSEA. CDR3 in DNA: TGCAGCGTTGAAGGGACAGGGAAATTATATGGCTACACCTTC. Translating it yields CSVEGTGKLYGYTF.

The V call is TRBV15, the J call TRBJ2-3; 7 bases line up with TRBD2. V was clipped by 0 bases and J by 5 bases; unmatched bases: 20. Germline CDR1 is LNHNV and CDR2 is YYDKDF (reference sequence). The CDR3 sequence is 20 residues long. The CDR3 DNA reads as TGTGCCACCAGCAGAGATTTAGGGAGGGTTCCCCCCAATGCACAAGATACGCAGTATTTT. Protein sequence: CATSRDLGRVPPNAQDTQYF.

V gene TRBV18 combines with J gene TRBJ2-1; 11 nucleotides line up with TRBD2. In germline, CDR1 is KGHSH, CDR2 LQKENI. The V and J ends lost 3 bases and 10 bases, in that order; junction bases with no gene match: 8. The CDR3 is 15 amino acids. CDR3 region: CASSPQGLADPEQFF. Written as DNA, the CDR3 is TGTGCCAGCTCACCGCAGGGACTAGCGGACCCCGAGCAGTTCTTC. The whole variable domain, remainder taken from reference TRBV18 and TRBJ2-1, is NAGVMQNPRHLVRRRGQEARLRCSPMKGHSHVYWYRQLPEEGLKFMVYLQKENIIDESGMPKERFSAEFPKEGPSILRIQQVVRGDSAAYFCASSPQGLADPEQFFGPGTRLTVL.

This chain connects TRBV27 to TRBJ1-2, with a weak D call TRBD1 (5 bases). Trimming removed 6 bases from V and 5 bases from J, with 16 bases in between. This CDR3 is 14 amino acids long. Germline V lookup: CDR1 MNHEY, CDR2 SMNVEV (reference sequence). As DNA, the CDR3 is TGTGCCAGCAGCAAGGGACTTCCGCCTTATGGCTACACCTTC. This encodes CASSKGLPPYGYTF.

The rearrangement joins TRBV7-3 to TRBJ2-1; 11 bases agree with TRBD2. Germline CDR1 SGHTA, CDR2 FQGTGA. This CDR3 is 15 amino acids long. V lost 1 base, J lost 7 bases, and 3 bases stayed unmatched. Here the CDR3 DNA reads TGTGCCAGCAGCTTAAGAACTAGCGGGGGAAATGAGCAGTTCTTC. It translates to CASSLRTSGGNEQFF.

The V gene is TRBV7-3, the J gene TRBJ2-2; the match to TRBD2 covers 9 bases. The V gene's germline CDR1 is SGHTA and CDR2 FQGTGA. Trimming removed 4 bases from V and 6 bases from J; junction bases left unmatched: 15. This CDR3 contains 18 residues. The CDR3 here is CASSSQPALAGGAGELFF. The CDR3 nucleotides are TGTGCCAGCAGCTCGCAGCCTGCACTAGCGGGTGGGGCCGGGGAGCTGTTTTTT. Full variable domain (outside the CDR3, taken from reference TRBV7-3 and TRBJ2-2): GAGVSQTPSNKVTEKGKYVELRCDPISGHTALYWYRQSLGQGPEFLIYFQGTGAADDSGLPNDRFFAVRPEGSVSTLKIQRTERGDSAVYLCASSSQPALAGGAGELFFGEGSRLTVL.

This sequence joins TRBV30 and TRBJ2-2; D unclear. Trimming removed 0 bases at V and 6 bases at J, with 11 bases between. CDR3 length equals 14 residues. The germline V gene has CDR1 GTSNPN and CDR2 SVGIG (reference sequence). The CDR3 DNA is TGTGCCTGGAGTGTATTACCGAGCGCCGGGGAGCTGTTTTTT. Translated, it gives CAWSVLPSAGELFF.

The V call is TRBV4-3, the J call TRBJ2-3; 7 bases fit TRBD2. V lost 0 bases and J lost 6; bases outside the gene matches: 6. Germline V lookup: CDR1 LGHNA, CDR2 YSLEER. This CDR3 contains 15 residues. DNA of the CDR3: TGCGCCAGCAGCCAAGATTGGACTAGATCGGATACGCAGTATTTT. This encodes CASSQDWTRSDTQYF.

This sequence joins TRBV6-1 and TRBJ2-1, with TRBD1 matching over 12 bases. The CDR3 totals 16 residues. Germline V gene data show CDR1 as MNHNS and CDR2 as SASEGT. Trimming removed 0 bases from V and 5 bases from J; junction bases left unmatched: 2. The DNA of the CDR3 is TGTGCCAGCAGTGAAGCGGGACAGGGGGCAAACAATGAGCAGTTCTTC. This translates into CASSEAGQGANNEQFF.

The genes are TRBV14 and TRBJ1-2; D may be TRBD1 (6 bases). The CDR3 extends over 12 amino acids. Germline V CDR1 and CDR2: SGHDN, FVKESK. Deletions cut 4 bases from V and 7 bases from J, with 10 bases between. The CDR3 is CASSRTGFGYTF. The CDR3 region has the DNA TGTGCCAGCAGCCGAACAGGGTTTGGCTACACCTTC.